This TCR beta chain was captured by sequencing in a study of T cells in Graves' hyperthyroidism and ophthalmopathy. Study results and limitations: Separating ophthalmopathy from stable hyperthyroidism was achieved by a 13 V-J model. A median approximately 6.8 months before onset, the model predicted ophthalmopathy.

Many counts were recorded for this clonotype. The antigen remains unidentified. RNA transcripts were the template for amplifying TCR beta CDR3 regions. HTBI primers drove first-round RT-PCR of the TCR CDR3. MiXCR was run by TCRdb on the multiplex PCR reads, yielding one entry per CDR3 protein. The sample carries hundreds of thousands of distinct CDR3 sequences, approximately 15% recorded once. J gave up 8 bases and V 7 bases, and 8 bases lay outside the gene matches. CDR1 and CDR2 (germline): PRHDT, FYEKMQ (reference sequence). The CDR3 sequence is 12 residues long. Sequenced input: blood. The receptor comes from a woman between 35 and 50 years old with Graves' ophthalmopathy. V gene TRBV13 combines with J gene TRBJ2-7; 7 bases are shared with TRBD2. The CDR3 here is CASTLGGQQQYF. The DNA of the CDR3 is TGTGCCAGCACTTTGGGAGGGCAGCAGCAGTACTTC.